This is a list of T cell receptor beta chains from one sample in a study of cytomegalovirus exposure and HLA in healthy donors. Sequencing was performed with immunoSEQ multiplex PCR; in TCRdb, only in-frame clones are kept and a portion is missing. In the table there are some 99,000 clones, over 65% of which are singletons. Sample: PBMCs. These receptors originate from a male donor in good health and CMV-seronegative. Both conserved end residues are part of each CDR3. D genes are given only for firm matches. The size of a clone is reported for some rows only, either as once, few or many, or as a class for expanded clones.

V: TRBV9
J: TRBJ2-1
size: few
D: NA
CDR3: CASSVALDSYHNEQFF
DNA: TGTGCCAGCAGCGTAGCGCTCGATAGCTACCACAATGAGCAGTTCTTC

V: TRBV5-4
J: TRBJ2-7
size: NA
D: TRBD2
CDR3: CASSPGVVSGRRGEQYF
DNA: TGTGCCAGCTCGCCGGGTGTCGTTAGCGGGAGACGGGGCGAGCAGTACTTC

V: TRBV19
J: TRBJ1-5
size: once
D: NA
CDR3: CASSINRPNQPQHF
DNA: TGTGCCAGTAGTATAAACAGACCGAATCAGCCCCAGCATTTT

V: TRBV28
J: TRBJ1-1
size: NA
D: NA
CDR3: CASSLPRVNTEAFF
DNA: TGTGCCAGCAGTTTACCTCGAGTGAACACTGAAGCTTTCTTT

V: TRBV10-2
J: TRBJ2-1
size: NA
D: TRBD2
CDR3: CASTAPAGGRGEQFF
DNA: TGCGCCAGCACCGCCCCAGCGGGAGGGAGGGGTGAGCAGTTCTTC

V: TRBV2
J: TRBJ2-2
size: NA
D: TRBD2
CDR3: CASSEASGSTGELFF
DNA: TGTGCCAGCAGTGAGGCTAGCGGGAGCACCGGGGAGCTGTTTTTT

V: TRBV5-4
J: TRBJ2-7
size: NA
D: TRBD2
CDR3: CASSLLAVPYEQYF
DNA: TGTGCCAGCAGCTTACTAGCGGTTCCCTACGAGCAGTACTTC

V: TRBV2
J: TRBJ2-7
size: NA
D: TRBD2
CDR3: CASSVGRGVDEQYF
DNA: TGTGCCAGCAGTGTAGGGCGGGGGGTCGACGAGCAGTACTTC

V: TRBV6-5
J: TRBJ1-2
size: NA
D: TRBD1
CDR3: CASTQTGWNGYTF
DNA: TGTGCCAGCACCCAGACAGGGTGGAATGGCTACACCTTC

V: TRBV7-7
J: TRBJ2-5
size: NA
D: NA
CDR3: CASSQGETQYF
DNA: TGTGCCAGCAGCCAGGGGGAGACCCAGTACTTC

V: TRBV28
J: TRBJ1-5
size: NA
D: NA
CDR3: CASSLRGIQPQHF
DNA: TGTGCCAGCAGTTTAAGGGGGATTCAGCCCCAGCATTTT

V: TRBV6-1
J: TRBJ2-1
size: NA
D: TRBD2
CDR3: CASSGRALGFEQFF
DNA: TGTGCCAGCAGCGGGAGGGCCCTCGGCTTTGAGCAGTTCTTC

V: TRBV6-5
J: TRBJ2-1
size: NA
D: NA
CDR3: CASTSGDSPYNEQFF
DNA: TGTGCCAGCACCTCCGGGGACTCCCCTTACAATGAGCAGTTCTTC

V: TRBV11-2
J: TRBJ1-5
size: once
D: NA
CDR3: CASSVSLAQPQHF
DNA: TGTGCCAGCAGCGTAAGTTTGGCTCAGCCCCAGCATTTT

V: TRBV5-6
J: TRBJ2-7
size: NA
D: TRBD1
CDR3: CASSSNHRDRGEEQYF
DNA: TGTGCCAGCAGCTCCAATCACCGGGACAGGGGGGAAGAGCAGTACTTC